A single sample gave rise to the 2 T cell receptor beta chains below, sequenced in a study of T-cell memory formation after mild COVID-19 (dated by TCRdb to the early 2020s). Library preparation used 5' RACE. The sequencer listed for this sample is Illumina NovaSeq 6000. TCRdb itself trimmed the public reads at Q25 with fastp, ran MiXCR and retained productive beta chains. Each CDR3 protein gets just one entry, which takes the most common genes and DNA from the rows behind it. This sample has 85,000 to 120,000 distinct CDR3 sequences in its table, and over 15% of those were observed once. The ten largest clones represent roughly 31% of the sample. Material: PBMCs or a T cell subset sorted from them (not recorded which). These receptors were collected from an adult woman who had mild COVID-19 (a few samples of this study predate the infection). The sample titles of this study are shuffled in the database, so cell type and time point are left out; the donor was told from shared clones.

The chain has TRBV12-3 or TRBV12-4 and TRBJ1-5, with D maybe TRBD1 (5 bases). CDR3 length equals 15 residues. V lost 3 bases to trimming and J lost 4 bases, with 13 bases between them. For the CDR3, the DNA is TGTGCCAGCAGTTTTGAGGGACCCCTTAATCAGCCCCAGCATTTT. The encoded protein is CASSFEGPLNQPQHF.

J is TRBJ2-1 and V is TRBV7-9; D gene ambiguous. The CDR3 spans 14 residues. V shed 5 bases and J shed 0 bases, with 8 bases lying between them. From germline, CDR1 is SEHNR and CDR2 FQNEAQ (reference sequence). The CDR3 DNA reads TGTGCCAGCAGCCCCGGCCCCTCCTACAATGAGCAGTTCTTC. Protein product: CASSPGPSYNEQFF.